This T cell receptor (beta chain) was recovered during a study of blood T cell repertoires in COVID-19. Study-wide background: There were acute and convalescent COVID-19 samples, and they came from the United States, Italy and Spain. Nucleic acid was either cDNA or gDNA, and it came from T cells, B-cell-depleted T cells, or PBMCs.

The CDR3 has 16 amino acids. V gave up 3 bases and J gave up 0 bases, with 15 bases separating them. Germline loops: CDR1 SGHKS, CDR2 YYEKEE (reference sequence). Assay: immunoSEQ multiplex PCR; the TCRdb copy retains only in-frame clones and omits some. The sample comprises 56,000 or so clones, 70% to 90% of which are singletons, and around 20% rests with the top ten. The clonotype was recovered from a human donor in a cohort sampled during active COVID-19. The V and J genes are TRBV5-5 and TRBJ1-1, with D perhaps matching TRBD1 (6 bases). Sequenced input: peripheral blood. The CDR3 region is CASSWGPHRMNTEAFF. The DNA for the CDR3 is TGTGCCAGCAGCTGGGGGCCCCACAGGATGAACACTGAAGCTTTCTTT. Combining the CDR3 with reference TRBV5-5 and TRBJ1-1 gives the whole variable domain DAGVTQSPTHLIKTRGQQVTLRCSPISGHKSVSWYQQVLGQGPQFIFQYYEKEERGRGNFPDRFSARQFPNYSSELNVNALLLGDSALYLCASSWGPHRMNTEAFFGQGTRLTVV.